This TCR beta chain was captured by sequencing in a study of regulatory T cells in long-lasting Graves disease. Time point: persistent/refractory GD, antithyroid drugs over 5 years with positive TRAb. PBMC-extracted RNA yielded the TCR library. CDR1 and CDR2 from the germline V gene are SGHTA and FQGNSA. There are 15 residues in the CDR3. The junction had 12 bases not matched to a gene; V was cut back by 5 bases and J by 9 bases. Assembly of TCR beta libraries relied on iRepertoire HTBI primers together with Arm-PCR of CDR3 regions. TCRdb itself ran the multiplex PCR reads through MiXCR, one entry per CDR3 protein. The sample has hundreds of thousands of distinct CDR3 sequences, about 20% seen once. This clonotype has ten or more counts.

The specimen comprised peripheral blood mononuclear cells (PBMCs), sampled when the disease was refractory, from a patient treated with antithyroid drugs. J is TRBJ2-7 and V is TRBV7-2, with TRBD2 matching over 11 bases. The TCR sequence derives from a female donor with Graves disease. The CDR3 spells CASSIDSGGASAQYF. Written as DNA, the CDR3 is TGTGCCAGCAGCATTGATAGCGGGGGGGCGTCTGCGCAGTACTTC. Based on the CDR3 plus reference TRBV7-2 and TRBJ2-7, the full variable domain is GAGVSQSPSNKVTEKGKDVELRCDPISGHTALYWYRQSLGQGLEFLIYFQGNSAPDKSGLPSDRFSAERTGGSVSTLTIQRTQQEDSAVYLCASSIDSGGASAQYFGPGTRLTVT.